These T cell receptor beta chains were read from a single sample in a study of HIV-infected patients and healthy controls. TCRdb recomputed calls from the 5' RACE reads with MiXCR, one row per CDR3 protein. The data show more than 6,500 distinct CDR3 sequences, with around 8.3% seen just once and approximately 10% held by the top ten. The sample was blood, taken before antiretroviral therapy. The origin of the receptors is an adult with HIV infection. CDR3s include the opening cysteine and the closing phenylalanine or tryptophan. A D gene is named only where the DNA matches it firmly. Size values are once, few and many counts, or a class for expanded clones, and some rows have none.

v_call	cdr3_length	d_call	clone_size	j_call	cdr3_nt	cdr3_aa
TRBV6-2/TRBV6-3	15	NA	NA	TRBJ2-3	TGTGCCAGCAGAAGGACAGCTTCTAGCACAGATACGCAGTATTTT	CASRRTASSTDTQYF
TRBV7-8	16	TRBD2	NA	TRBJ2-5	TGTGCCAGCAGCTTAACCACTAGCGGGAGCCGGGAGACCCAGTACTTC	CASSLTTSGSRETQYF
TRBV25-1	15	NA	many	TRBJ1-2	TGTGCCAGCAGTGAATTGAGACATCGCACCAATGGCTACACCTTC	CASSELRHRTNGYTF
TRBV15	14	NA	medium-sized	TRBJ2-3	TGTGCCACCAGCGGAAGGGGCTCGACAGATACGCAGTATTTT	CATSGRGSTDTQYF
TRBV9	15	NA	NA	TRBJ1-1	TGTGCCAGCTCCCTCACCTCGACCGCGAACACTGAAGCTTTCTTT	CASSLTSTANTEAFF
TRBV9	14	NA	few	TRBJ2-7	TGTGCCAGCAGCCCCCGTGGCAGGGTCGACGAGCAGTACTTC	CASSPRGRVDEQYF
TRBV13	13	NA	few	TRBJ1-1	TGTGCCAGCAGCCCTGGGACGAACACTGAAGCTTTCTTT	CASSPGTNTEAFF
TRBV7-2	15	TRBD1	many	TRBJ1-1	TGTGCCAGCAGCTTCAGGACAGGGGGCCACACTGAAGCTTTCTTT	CASSFRTGGHTEAFF
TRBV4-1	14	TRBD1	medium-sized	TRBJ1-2	TGCGCCAGCAGCCAAGATGGACAGGGCTATGGTTACACCTTC	CASSQDGQGYGYTF
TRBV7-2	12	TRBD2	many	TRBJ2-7	TGTGCCAGCAGCTTAGCGACTAGCGGGCAGTACTTC	CASSLATSGQYF
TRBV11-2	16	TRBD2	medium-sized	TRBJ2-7	TGTGCCAGCAGCTTAGGTGGGGCTAGCGGGCCTACGAAGCAGTACTTC	CASSLGGASGPTKQYF
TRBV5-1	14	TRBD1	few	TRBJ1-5	TGCGCCAGCAGTCAGGGGGCGCCGGGTCAGCCCCAGCATTTT	CASSQGAPGQPQHF
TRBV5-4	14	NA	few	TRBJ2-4	TGTGCCAGCAGCTTCTGGGGAGCCAAAAACATTCAGTACTTC	CASSFWGAKNIQYF
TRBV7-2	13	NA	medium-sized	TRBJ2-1	TGTGCCAGCAGCTGGTCCCCGGAAACTGAGCAGTTCTTC	CASSWSPETEQFF
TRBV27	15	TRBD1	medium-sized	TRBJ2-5	TGTGCCAGCAGTTTCGACAGGGCGACGCCGGAGACCCAGTACTTC	CASSFDRATPETQYF
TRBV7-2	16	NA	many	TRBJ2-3	TGTGCCAGCAGCCTATTACCCAATATAGGGACAGATACGCAGTATTTT	CASSLLPNIGTDTQYF
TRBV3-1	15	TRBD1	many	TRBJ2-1	TGTGCCAGCAGCCAACGAAGGACAGGGTCCAGTGAGCAGTTCTTC	CASSQRRTGSSEQFF
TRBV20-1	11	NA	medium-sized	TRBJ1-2	TGCAGTGCGTCTCAGCTAGGGGGCTACACCTTC	CSASQLGGYTF
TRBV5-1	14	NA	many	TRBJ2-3	TGCGCCAGCAGCCAGGGACCCCTTCCAGATACGCAGTATTTT	CASSQGPLPDTQYF
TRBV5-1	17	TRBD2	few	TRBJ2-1	TGCGCCAGCAGCCTGGGACTAGCGGGAGTCAGATACAATGAGCAGTTCTTC	CASSLGLAGVRYNEQFF
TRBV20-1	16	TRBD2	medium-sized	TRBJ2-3	TGCAGTGCTAGGCAGACTAGCGGGATTATAAGAGATACGCAGTATTTT	CSARQTSGIIRDTQYF
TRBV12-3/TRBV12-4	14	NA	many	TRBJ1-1	TGTGCCAGCAGTTCCGGCGAAATGAACACTGAAGCTTTCTTT	CASSSGEMNTEAFF
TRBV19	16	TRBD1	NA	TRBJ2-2	TGTGCCAGTAGTATCCCCGGACAGGGGAACACCGGGGAGCTGTTTTTT	CASSIPGQGNTGELFF
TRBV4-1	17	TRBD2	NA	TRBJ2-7	TGCGCCAGCAGCCAAGCTGGCACTAGCGGGGGGGCCGGCGAGCAGTACTTC	CASSQAGTSGGAGEQYF
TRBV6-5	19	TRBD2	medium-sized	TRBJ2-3	TGTGCCAGCAGTATCGATTACGTGGGACTAGCGGGAGGAAGAGATACGCAGTATTTT	CASSIDYVGLAGGRDTQYF
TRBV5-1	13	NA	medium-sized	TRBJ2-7	TGCGCCAGCAGCTTTGGTAATGTCTACGAGCAGTACTTC	CASSFGNVYEQYF
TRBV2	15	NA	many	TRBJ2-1	TGTGCCAGCAGTGGGGAGCTTCTTTCCTACAATGAGCAGTTCTTC	CASSGELLSYNEQFF
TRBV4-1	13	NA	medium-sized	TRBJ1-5	TGCGCCAGCAGCCAAGATCGGGGTCAGCCCCAGCATTTT	CASSQDRGQPQHF
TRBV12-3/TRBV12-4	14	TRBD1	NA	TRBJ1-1	TGTGCCAGCAGTTTGCGAGGGGGCGCGACTGAAGCTTTCTTT	CASSLRGGATEAFF
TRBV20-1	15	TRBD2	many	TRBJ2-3	TGCAGTGCTCGTGTATCTAGCGGACGCACAGATACGCAGTATTTT	CSARVSSGRTDTQYF
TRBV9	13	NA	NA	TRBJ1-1	TGTGCCAGCAGGGGGGGGGCTAGCACTGAAGCTTTCTTT	CASRGGASTEAFF
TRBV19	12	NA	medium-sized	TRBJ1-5	TGTGCCAGTAGGCAGTACAATCAGCCCCAGCATTTT	CASRQYNQPQHF
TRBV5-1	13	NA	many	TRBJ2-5	TGCGCCAGCAGCTTGTTGAGCCAAGAGACCCAGTACTTC	CASSLLSQETQYF
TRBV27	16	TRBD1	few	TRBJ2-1	TGTGCCAGCAGTTTATTACGGCCAGGGGGCTACAATGAGCAGTTCTTC	CASSLLRPGGYNEQFF
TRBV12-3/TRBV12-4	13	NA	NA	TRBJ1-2	TGTGCCAGCAGTTTGGAGAATTTCTATGGCTACACCTTC	CASSLENFYGYTF
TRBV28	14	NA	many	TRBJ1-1	TGTGCCAGCAGTTTAACAGGGTCGAACACTGAAGCTTTCTTT	CASSLTGSNTEAFF
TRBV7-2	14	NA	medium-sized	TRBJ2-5	TGTGCCAGCCGGCTAGCTTCGCTCCCAGAGACCCAGTACTTC	CASRLASLPETQYF
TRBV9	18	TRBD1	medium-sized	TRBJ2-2	TGTGCCAGCAGCGATGACCCCGACCAGGGGGAGAACACCGGGGAGCTGTTTTTT	CASSDDPDQGENTGELFF
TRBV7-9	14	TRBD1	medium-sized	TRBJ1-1	TGTGCCAGCAGCCCCGACAGGGTCGACACTGAAGCTTTCTTT	CASSPDRVDTEAFF
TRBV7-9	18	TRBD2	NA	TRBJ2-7	TGTGCCAGCAGCATTGGACTAGCGGGGGGGCCTGGGTCCTACGAGCAGTACTTC	CASSIGLAGGPGSYEQYF
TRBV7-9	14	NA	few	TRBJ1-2	TGTGCCAGCAGCTTAGCTGGAGTCGACTATGGCTACACCTTC	CASSLAGVDYGYTF
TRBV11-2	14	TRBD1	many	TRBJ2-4	TGTGCCAGCAGCTTGGGACAGGGTGGGGACATTCAGTACTTC	CASSLGQGGDIQYF
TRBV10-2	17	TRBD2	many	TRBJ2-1	TGCGCCAGCAGTGAGGCGGGACTAGCGGGAGTGAGGAATGAGCAGTTCTTC	CASSEAGLAGVRNEQFF
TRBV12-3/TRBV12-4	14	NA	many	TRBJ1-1	TGTGCCAGCAGCCGCCAAGGGGCAGCCACTGAAGCTTTCTTT	CASSRQGAATEAFF
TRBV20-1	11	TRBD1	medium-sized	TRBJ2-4	TGCAGTGCTAGTGACAGGGAATTTCAGTACTTC	CSASDREFQYF
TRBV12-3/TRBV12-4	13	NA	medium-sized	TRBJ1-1	TGTGCCAGCAGCGCAGGGCCGAACACTGAAGCTTTCTTT	CASSAGPNTEAFF
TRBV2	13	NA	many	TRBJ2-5	TGTGCCAGCACTCCTAAGGGGGAGGGGACCCAGTACTTC	CASTPKGEGTQYF
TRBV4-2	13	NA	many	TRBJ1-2	TGTGCCAGCAGCCCCGCTGGCAACTATGGCTACACCTTC	CASSPAGNYGYTF
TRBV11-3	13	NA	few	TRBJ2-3	TGTGCCAGCAGCTTAGGGGAAGCCAATACGCAGTATTTT	CASSLGEANTQYF
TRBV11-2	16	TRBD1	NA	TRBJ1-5	TGTGCCAGCAGCTTAACAGGGGGAGTGGGCAATCAGCCCCAGCATTTT	CASSLTGGVGNQPQHF
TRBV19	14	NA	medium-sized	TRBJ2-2	TGTGCCAGTAGTATAGAGGCTAAGGCCGGGGAGCTGTTTTTT	CASSIEAKAGELFF
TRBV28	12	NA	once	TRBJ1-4	TGTGCCAGCAGTTTATGGCTTGAAAAACTGTTTTTT	CASSLWLEKLFF
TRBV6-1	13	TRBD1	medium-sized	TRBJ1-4	TGTGCCAGCCGACAGGGGATAAATGAAAAACTGTTTTTT	CASRQGINEKLFF
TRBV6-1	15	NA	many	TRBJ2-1	TGTGCCAGCAGTAGGGAATGGACATCCGGGGATGAGCAGTTCTTC	CASSREWTSGDEQFF